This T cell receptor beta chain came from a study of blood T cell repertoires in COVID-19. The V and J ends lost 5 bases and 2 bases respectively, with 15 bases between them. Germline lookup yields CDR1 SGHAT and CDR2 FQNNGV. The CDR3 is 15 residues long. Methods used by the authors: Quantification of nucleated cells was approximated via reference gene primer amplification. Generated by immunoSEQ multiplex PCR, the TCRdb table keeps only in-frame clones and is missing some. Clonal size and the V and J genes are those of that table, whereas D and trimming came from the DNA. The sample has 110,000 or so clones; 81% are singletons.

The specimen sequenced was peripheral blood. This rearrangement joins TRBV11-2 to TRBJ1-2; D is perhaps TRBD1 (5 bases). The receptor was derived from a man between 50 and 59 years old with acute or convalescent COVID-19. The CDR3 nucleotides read TGTGCCAGCAGCCCACGCCCGCGGGGGAACTATGGCTACACCTTC. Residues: CASSPRPRGNYGYTF.